The source of this TCR beta chain is a study of T-cell memory formation after mild COVID-19. The V gene end was trimmed by 2 bases and the J gene end by 3 bases; junction bases not matched to a gene: 7. The CDR3 is 15 amino acids. CDR1 and CDR2 (germline): SGDLS, YYNGEE. TCRdb recomputed calls from the 5' RACE reads with MiXCR, one row per CDR3 protein. The table lists about 400,000 distinct CDR3 sequences, 23% of them singletons. Material: PBMCs or a T cell subset sorted from them (not recorded which). This chain uses TRBV9 with TRBJ2-5; 7 bases are a match to TRBD2. The receptor was derived from an adult woman who had mild COVID-19 (a few samples of this study predate the infection). Cell type and time point are not known. The CDR3 region has the DNA TGTGCCAGCAGCGTCTCTCCCCGGGGGGAAGAGACCCAGTACTTC. Protein sequence: CASSVSPRGEETQYF.